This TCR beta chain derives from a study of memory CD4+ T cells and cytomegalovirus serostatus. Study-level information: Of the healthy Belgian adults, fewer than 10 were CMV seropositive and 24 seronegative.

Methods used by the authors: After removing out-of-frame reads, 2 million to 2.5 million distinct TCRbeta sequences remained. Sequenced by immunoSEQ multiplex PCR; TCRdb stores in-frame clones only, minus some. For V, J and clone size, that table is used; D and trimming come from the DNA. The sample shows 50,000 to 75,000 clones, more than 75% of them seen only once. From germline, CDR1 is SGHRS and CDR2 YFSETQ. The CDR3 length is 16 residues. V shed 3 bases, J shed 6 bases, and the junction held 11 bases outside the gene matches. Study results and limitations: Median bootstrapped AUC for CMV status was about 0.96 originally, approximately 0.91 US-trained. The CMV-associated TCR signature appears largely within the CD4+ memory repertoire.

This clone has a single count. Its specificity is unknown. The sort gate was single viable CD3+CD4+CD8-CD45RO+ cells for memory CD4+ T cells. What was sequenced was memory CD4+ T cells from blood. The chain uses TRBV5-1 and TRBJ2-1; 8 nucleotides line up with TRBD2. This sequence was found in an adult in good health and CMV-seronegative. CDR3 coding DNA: TGCGCCAGCAGCTACCATAAGCGGGAGAGCGGCAATGAGCAGTTCTTC. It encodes CASSYHKRESGNEQFF.